These T cell receptor beta chains were read from a single sample in a study of blood T cell repertoires in COVID-19. The repertoire was sequenced with immunoSEQ multiplex PCR; TCRdb's copy has only in-frame clones and lacks some. The sample holds roughly 17,000 clones, around 94% seen once. The sample taken for sequencing was peripheral blood. These receptors all stem from a human donor in a cohort sampled during active COVID-19. Both conserved end residues are part of each CDR3. The order of the fields is clone size, J gene, V gene, D gene, CDR3 DNA, CDR3 protein. The D gene is left open where the match is weak. Clone size appears in some rows only: once, few, many, or a class for an expanded clone.

.	TRBJ1-2	TRBV30	.	TGTGCCTGGAGCGGCTACGGGGTGGGGGGCTACACCTTC	CAWSGYGVGGYTF
.	TRBJ2-3	TRBV5-6	TRBD2	TGTGCCAGCAGCAGACTAGCGGGAGAAGATACGCAGTATTTT	CASSRLAGEDTQYF
few	TRBJ1-1	TRBV14	.	TGTGCCAGCAGCCACGGCGGGGCGCTTGGCACTGAAGCTTTCTTT	CASSHGGALGTEAFF
.	TRBJ1-1	TRBV7-2	TRBD1	TGTGCCAGCAGCTTAGCGCACGGACAGGGGGCCACTGAAGCTTTCTTT	CASSLAHGQGATEAFF
.	TRBJ1-6	TRBV3-1/TRBV3-2	.	TGTGCCAGCAGCCCCCTTTGGGCAGGGAAGAATTCACCCCTCCACTTT	CASSPLWAGKNSPLHF
.	TRBJ2-1	TRBV19	.	TGTGCCTCCGACAACTACAATGAGCAGTTCTTC	CASDNYNEQFF
.	TRBJ2-5	TRBV10-3	.	TGTGCCATCAGTAGACTAGACCAAGAGACCCAGTACTTC	CAISRLDQETQYF
.	TRBJ2-1	TRBV11-3	TRBD2	TGTGCCAGCAGCTCGGGAGGCGGGACGCTTTACAATGAGCAGTTCTTC	CASSSGGGTLYNEQFF
.	TRBJ2-7	TRBV30	.	TGTGCCTGGAGTGGTGGCCTCCAGTTGTACTTC	CAWSGGLQLYF
.	TRBJ2-6	TRBV6-2/TRBV6-3	.	TGTGCCAGCAGTCGGACAGCCTCTGGGGCCAACGTCCTGACTTTC	CASSRTASGANVLTF
.	TRBJ2-5	TRBV7-2	.	TGTGCCAGCAGCTTAGCGTTCCAACAGGCTAACCAAGAGACCCAGTACTTC	CASSLAFQQANQETQYF
.	TRBJ2-1	TRBV9	.	TGTGCCAGCAGCGTAGGCTCGATGAGGAGCTCCTACAATGAGCAGTTCTTC	CASSVGSMRSSYNEQFF
.	TRBJ2-1	TRBV11-2	TRBD2	TGTGCCAGCAGCTGGAGCCGGGACTATCAGTATGAGCAGTTCTTC	CASSWSRDYQYEQFF
.	TRBJ2-7	TRBV7-9	TRBD2	TGTGCCAGCGGCCCCGCTAGCGGGGGCCCCCCCTCCTACGAGCAGTACTTC	CASGPASGGPPSYEQYF
once	TRBJ1-1	TRBV11-2	.	TGTGCCAGCAGCTTAGGGGGGCAGGGGACTGAAGCTTTCTTT	CASSLGGQGTEAFF
.	TRBJ2-1	TRBV29-1	TRBD2	TGCAGCGGGCAAGGGCTAGCGGGAGTCCCGAGCTCCTACAATGAGCAGTTCTTC	CSGQGLAGVPSSYNEQFF
.	TRBJ2-3	TRBV29-1	TRBD2	TGCAGCGCGACTAGCGGGAGAGCAGATACGCAGTATTTT	CSATSGRADTQYF
.	TRBJ1-1	TRBV6-2/TRBV6-3	.	TGTGCCAGCAGTTACCAGGGACTCCGTAACACTGAAGCTTTCTTT	CASSYQGLRNTEAFF
.	TRBJ2-7	TRBV10-3	TRBD2	TGTGCCATCAGTGAGTCAGGGAGGGAGGGCCACGAGCAGTACTTC	CAISESGREGHEQYF
.	TRBJ1-2	TRBV7-9	.	TGTGCCAGCAGCTCTCCTTACAATAACTATGGCTACACCTTC	CASSSPYNNYGYTF
.	TRBJ2-2	TRBV4-3	TRBD2	TGCGCCAGCAGCCAAGATGCGGGGGGCACCGGGGAGCTGTTTTTT	CASSQDAGGTGELFF
.	TRBJ1-2	TRBV12-2	.	TGTGCAAGTCGCTTAGCGGGGGGACAGGGCTATGGCTACACCTTC	CASRLAGGQGYGYTF
.	TRBJ1-2	TRBV5-5	.	TGTGCCAGCAGCTCGTTGGGCGTATATGGCTACACCTTC	CASSSLGVYGYTF
.	TRBJ1-4	TRBV6-5	.	TGTGCCAGCAGCACAAGGACAGTTAATGAAAAACTGTTTTTT	CASSTRTVNEKLFF
.	TRBJ1-3	TRBV27	.	TGTGCCAGCAGCCAATACCAGGGTAGTGGAAACACCATATATTTT	CASSQYQGSGNTIYF
.	TRBJ2-2	TRBV29-1	TRBD1	TGCAGCGTTGAAGATCGGGGAGGGGACAGGGCATACACCGGGGAGCTGTTTTTT	CSVEDRGGDRAYTGELFF
once	TRBJ2-1	TRBV4-2	TRBD1	TGTGCCAGCAGCCAAGATCCCAGGGGGTGGCAGTTCTTC	CASSQDPRGWQFF
.	TRBJ2-3	TRBV27	TRBD2	TGTGCCAGCAGATCCGCACTAGCGGGAGGCGGAGATACGCAGTATTTT	CASRSALAGGGDTQYF
.	TRBJ2-1	TRBV4-2	TRBD2	TGTGCCAGCAGCCAAGGGGACTACATATACAATGAGCAGTTCTTC	CASSQGDYIYNEQFF
.	TRBJ2-5	TRBV4-1	TRBD1	TGCGCCAGCAGCCAAGATGACAGGGTGGGTGCGACCCAGTACTTC	CASSQDDRVGATQYF
.	TRBJ1-2	TRBV18	TRBD1	TGTGCCAGCTCGCGGACCGGGACAGGGGATTCCTATGGCTACACCTTC	CASSRTGTGDSYGYTF
.	TRBJ2-2	TRBV2	TRBD2	TGTGCCAGCAGTGTGGAGGTTACCTGGACTAGCGGGAGTCGACCCGGGGAGCTGTTTTTT	CASSVEVTWTSGSRPGELFF
.	TRBJ1-4	TRBV9	.	TGTGCCAGCAGCGTAACCGTCCAGGGCGGTGAAAAACTGTTTTTT	CASSVTVQGGEKLFF
.	TRBJ1-2	TRBV5-8	TRBD1	TGTGCCAGCAGCGAAGACAGGGTACATGGCTACACCTTC	CASSEDRVHGYTF
.	TRBJ1-3	TRBV6-6	TRBD1	TGTGCCAGCAGTCCGGACAGGGCTAGAAACACCATATATTTT	CASSPDRARNTIYF
.	TRBJ2-4	TRBV6-6	TRBD1	TGTGCCAGCAGTTATGTGGGACAGGGGAAAAACATTCAGTACTTC	CASSYVGQGKNIQYF
once	TRBJ1-2	TRBV6-5	TRBD1	TGTGCCAGCAGTTACTCCGGGACAGACAACTATGGCTACACCTTC	CASSYSGTDNYGYTF
.	TRBJ2-7	TRBV5-4	TRBD1	TGTGCCAGCAGGTCTGGGGACAGATCCTACGAGCAGTACTTC	CASRSGDRSYEQYF
few	TRBJ2-3	TRBV24-1	.	TGTGCCACCAGTGGTGCAAGAGGGCTGGATACGCAGTATTTT	CATSGARGLDTQYF
.	TRBJ2-7	TRBV12-3/TRBV12-4	TRBD1	TGTGCCAGCAGTTTGGACAGGTCGTACGAGCAGTACTTC	CASSLDRSYEQYF
.	TRBJ2-1	TRBV10-3	.	TGTGCCATCAGGGACGGACGTGGACTACCGAATGAGCAGTTCTTC	CAIRDGRGLPNEQFF
.	TRBJ1-2	TRBV9	TRBD1	TGTGCCAGCAGAGAGGGACAGGGGAACTATGGCTACACCTTC	CASREGQGNYGYTF
.	TRBJ2-7	TRBV19	.	TGTGCCAGTAGTATTCGACCGACAAGCGGGTATGGCCACCACGAGCAGTACTTC	CASSIRPTSGYGHHEQYF
.	TRBJ1-1	TRBV30	.	TGTGCCTGGAGTGTGTGGAGGACTGAAGCTTTCTTT	CAWSVWRTEAFF
.	TRBJ1-5	TRBV28	.	TGTGCCAGCAGTTTGCGGAGCAATCAGCCCCAGCATTTT	CASSLRSNQPQHF